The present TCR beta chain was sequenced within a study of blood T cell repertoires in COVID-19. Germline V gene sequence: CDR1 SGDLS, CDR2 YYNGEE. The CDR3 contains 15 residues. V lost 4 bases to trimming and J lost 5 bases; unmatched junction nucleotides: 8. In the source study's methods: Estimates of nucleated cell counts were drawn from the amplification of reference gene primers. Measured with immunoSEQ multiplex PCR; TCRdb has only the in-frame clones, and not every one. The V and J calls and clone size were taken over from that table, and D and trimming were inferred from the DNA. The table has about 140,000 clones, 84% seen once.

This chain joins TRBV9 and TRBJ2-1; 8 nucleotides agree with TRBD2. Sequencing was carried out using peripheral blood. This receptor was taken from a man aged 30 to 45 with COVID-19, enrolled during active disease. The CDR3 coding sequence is TGTGCCAGCAGCTCCGCCGAGACTAGCGACAATGAGCAGTTCTTC. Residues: CASSSAETSDNEQFF. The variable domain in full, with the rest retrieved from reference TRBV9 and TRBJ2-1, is DSGVTQTPKHLITATGQRVTLRCSPRSGDLSVYWYQQSLDQGLQFLIQYYNGEERAKGNILERFSAQQFPDLHSELNLSSLELGDSALYFCASSSAETSDNEQFFGPGTRLTVL.